These 10 T cell receptor beta chains share one sample of origin, sequenced in a study of regulatory T cells. Study-wide findings and caveats: In CD3G deficiency, regulatory T cells had lower Shannon diversity than autologous conventional CD4+ and control regulatory cells.

The PCR used 52 TRBV and 13 TRBJ primers. The method was immunoSEQ multiplex PCR; TCRdb's version includes in-frame clones alone and lacks a portion of them. This table has around 4,000 clones, more than 85% appearing once. Antigen specificity for these receptors is unknown. Material: CD4+ Tregs sorted from blood. All receptors derive from a child under 10 years old with CD3G deficiency.

This clone was counted a single time. The chain joins TRBV28 to TRBJ2-2, with a weak D call TRBD1 (6 bases). Germline V gene sequence: CDR1 MDHEN, CDR2 SYDVKM. This CDR3 is built from 16 residues. Trimming took off 7 bases at V and 2 bases at J, with 17 bases between the two ends. Here the CDR3 DNA reads TGTGCCAGCACCCGAGGAACAGGGCTTAACACCGGGGAGCTGTTTTTT. Protein sequence: CASTRGTGLNTGELFF.

This sequence joins TRBV6-1 and TRBJ2-7; D remains ambiguous. V was cut by 5 bases and J by 3 bases, with 8 bases left in between. The germline V gene encodes CDR1 MNHNS and CDR2 SASEGT. This CDR3 contains 12 residues. The DNA of the CDR3 is TGTGCCAGCAGTTTCGTGGGCTACGAGCAGTACTTC. Encoded protein: CASSFVGYEQYF.

The chain joins TRBV5-1 to TRBJ2-3, with TRBD2 as a possible D gene (5 bases). The CDR3 consists of 14 residues. V was pared by 3 bases and J by 0 bases, with 8 bases between. The germline V gene encodes CDR1 SGHRS and CDR2 YFSETQ. Written as DNA, the CDR3 is TGCGCCAGCAGCTCCGGGATTAGCACAGATACGCAGTATTTT. It is translated as CASSSGISTDTQYF.

The chain uses TRBV5-1 and TRBJ2-1, with a tentative D call TRBD2 (5 bases). The CDR3 has 15 amino acids. Per the germline V gene, CDR1 is SGHRS and CDR2 is YFSETQ. The V and J ends lost 0 bases and 4 bases respectively, with 11 bases between them. The DNA for the CDR3 is TGCGCCAGCAGCTTGGAGCGAGCGGAGTACAATGAGCAGTTCTTC. Translating gives CASSLERAEYNEQFF.

The V and J genes are TRBV28 and TRBJ2-7; 9 bases are a match to TRBD1. Germline CDR1 and CDR2: MDHEN and SYDVKM. The CDR3 has 15 residues. V gave up 2 bases and J gave up 2 bases; unmatched junction bases: 4. In nucleotides, the CDR3 is TGTGCCAGCAGTTTAGGACAGGGGAGACCCTACGAGCAGTACTTC. Translating gives CASSLGQGRPYEQYF.

The V call is TRBV7-9, the J call TRBJ2-5; D possibly corresponds to TRBD2 (5 bases). The ends were cut back, 1 base at V and 0 bases at J, with 9 bases in the middle. Germline CDR1 reads SEHNR; CDR2 reads FQNEAQ (reference sequence). This CDR3 region has 15 residues. CDR3 loop: CASSLGGFYQETQYF. The CDR3 nucleotides read TGTGCCAGCAGCTTAGGAGGGTTTTACCAAGAGACCCAGTACTTC. Using reference TRBV7-9 and TRBJ2-5 for the parts outside the CDR3, the full variable domain is DTGVSQNPRHKITKRGQNVTFRCDPISEHNRLYWYRQTLGQGPEFLTYFQNEAQLEKSRLLSDRFSAERPKGSFSTLEIQRTEQGDSAMYLCASSLGGFYQETQYFGPGTRLLVL.

The rearrangement uses TRBV7-9 and TRBJ1-1; D is uncertain. The CDR3 is made up of 14 amino acids. Trimming removed 5 bases at V and 2 bases at J, with 12 bases between. Germline V gene lookup returns CDR1 SEHNR and CDR2 FQNEAQ (reference sequence). CDR3 sequence: CASSPSGSNTEAFF. CDR3 bases: TGTGCCAGCAGCCCGTCTGGCTCTAACACTGAAGCTTTCTTT.

This clone occurred a few times. In DNA form, the CDR3 reads TGTGCCAGCAGTTTAGGGACTAGCGCCACAGATACGCAGTATTTT. It codes for CASSLGTSATDTQYF. The chain is built from TRBV28 and TRBJ2-3, with 10 bases identical to TRBD2. Germline CDR1 reads MDHEN; CDR2 reads SYDVKM. The CDR3 is 15 residues long. With V trimmed by 2 bases and J by 2 bases, 1 base remained unmatched.

This chain uses TRBV11-2 with TRBJ2-7, with TRBD2 identical over 7 bases. V shed 4 bases, J shed 1 base, and the junction held 7 bases outside the gene matches. CDR1 and CDR2 from the germline V gene are SGHAT and FQNNGV. The CDR3 runs to 15 residues. The CDR3 DNA sequence: TGTGCCAGCAGCTACCGGGACTACCCTTCCTACGAGCAGTACTTC. As protein: CASSYRDYPSYEQYF.

This clone was found once. V and J are TRBV5-1 and TRBJ2-6; D uncertain. The V end lost 3 bases, the J end lost 2 bases, and 9 bases lay between the germline ends. CDR1 SGHRS and CDR2 YFSETQ come from the germline V gene. The length of the CDR3 is 15 residues. The CDR3 DNA is TGCGCCAGCAGCTATGGTGGCGCTGGGGCCAACGTCCTGACTTTC. Translating it yields CASSYGGAGANVLTF.